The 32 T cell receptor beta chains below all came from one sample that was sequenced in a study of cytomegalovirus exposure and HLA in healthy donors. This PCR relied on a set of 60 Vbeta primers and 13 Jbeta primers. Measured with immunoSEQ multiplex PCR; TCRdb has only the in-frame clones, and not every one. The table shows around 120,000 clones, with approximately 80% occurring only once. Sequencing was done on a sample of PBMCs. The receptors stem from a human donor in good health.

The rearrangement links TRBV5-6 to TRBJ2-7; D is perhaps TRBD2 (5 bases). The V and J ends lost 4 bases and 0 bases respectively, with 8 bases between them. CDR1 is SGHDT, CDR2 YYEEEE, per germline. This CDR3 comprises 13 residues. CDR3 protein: CASSRTSSYEQYF. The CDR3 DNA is TGTGCCAGCAGCCGAACTAGCTCCTACGAGCAGTACTTC.

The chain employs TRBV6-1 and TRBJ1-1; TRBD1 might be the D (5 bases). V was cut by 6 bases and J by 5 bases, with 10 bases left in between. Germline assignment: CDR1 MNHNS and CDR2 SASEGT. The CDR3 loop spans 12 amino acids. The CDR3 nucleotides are TGTGCCAGCAGAAGGGGTCTGACTGAAGCTTTCTTT. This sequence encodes CASRRGLTEAFF.

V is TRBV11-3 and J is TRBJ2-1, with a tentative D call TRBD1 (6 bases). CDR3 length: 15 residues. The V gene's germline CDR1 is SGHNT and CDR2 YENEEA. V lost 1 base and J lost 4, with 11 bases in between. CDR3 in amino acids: CASSLGRGSYNEQFF. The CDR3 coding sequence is TGTGCCAGCAGCTTAGGCAGGGGATCGTACAATGAGCAGTTCTTC.

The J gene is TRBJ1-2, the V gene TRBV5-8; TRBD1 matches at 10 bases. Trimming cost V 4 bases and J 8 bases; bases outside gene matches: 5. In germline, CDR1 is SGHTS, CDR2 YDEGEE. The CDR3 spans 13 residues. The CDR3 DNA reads TGTGCCAGCAGCAGGGACAGGGGATACGGCTACACCTTC. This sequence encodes CASSRDRGYGYTF.

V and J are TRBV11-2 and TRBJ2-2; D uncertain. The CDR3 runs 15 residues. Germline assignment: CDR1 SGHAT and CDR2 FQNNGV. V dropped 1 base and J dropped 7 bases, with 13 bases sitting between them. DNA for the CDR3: TGTGCCAGCAGCTTAGTTAGGCAGCACAGCGGGGAGCTGTTTTTT. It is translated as CASSLVRQHSGELFF.

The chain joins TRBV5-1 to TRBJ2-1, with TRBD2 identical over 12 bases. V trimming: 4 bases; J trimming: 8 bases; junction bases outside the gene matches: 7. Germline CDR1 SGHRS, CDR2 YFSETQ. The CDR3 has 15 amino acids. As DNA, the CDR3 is TGCGCCAGCAGCCCCCTAGCGGGAGGGCCCGATGAGCAGTTCTTC. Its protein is CASSPLAGGPDEQFF.

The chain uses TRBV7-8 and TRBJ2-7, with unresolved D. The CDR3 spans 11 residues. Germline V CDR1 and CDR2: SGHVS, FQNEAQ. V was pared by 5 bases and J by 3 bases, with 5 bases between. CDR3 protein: CASSQLYEQYF. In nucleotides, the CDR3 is TGTGCCAGCAGCCAACTCTACGAGCAGTACTTC.

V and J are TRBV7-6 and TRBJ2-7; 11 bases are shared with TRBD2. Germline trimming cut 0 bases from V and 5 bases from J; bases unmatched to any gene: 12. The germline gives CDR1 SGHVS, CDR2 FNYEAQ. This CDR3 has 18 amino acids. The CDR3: CASSLAPFSGRAVNEQYF. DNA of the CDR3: TGTGCCAGCAGCTTAGCCCCCTTTAGCGGGAGGGCTGTAAACGAGCAGTACTTC.

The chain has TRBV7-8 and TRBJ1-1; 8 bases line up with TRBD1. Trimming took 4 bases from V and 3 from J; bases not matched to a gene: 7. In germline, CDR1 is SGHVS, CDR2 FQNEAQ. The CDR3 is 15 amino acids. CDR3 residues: CASSWVPDRDTEAFF. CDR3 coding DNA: TGTGCCAGCAGCTGGGTGCCGGACAGGGACACTGAAGCTTTCTTT.

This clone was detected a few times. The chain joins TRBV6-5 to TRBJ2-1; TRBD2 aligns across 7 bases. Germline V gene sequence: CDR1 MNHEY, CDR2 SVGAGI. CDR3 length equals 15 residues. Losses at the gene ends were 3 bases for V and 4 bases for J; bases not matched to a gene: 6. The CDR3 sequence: CASSYGEGDYNEQFF. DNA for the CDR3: TGTGCCAGCAGTTATGGGGAGGGAGATTACAATGAGCAGTTCTTC.

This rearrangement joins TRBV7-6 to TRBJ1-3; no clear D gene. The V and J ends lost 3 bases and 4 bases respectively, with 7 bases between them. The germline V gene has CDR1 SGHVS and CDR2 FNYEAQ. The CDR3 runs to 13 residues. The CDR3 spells CASSFGRGNTIYF. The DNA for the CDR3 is TGTGCCAGCAGCTTCGGTCGGGGAAACACCATATATTTT.

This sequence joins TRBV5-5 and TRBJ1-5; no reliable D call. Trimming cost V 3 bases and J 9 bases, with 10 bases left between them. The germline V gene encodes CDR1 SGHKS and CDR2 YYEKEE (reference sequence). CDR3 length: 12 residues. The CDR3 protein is CASSSTSGPQHF. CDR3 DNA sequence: TGTGCCAGCAGCTCAACTTCTGGGCCCCAGCATTTT. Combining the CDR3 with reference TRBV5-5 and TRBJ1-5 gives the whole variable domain DAGVTQSPTHLIKTRGQQVTLRCSPISGHKSVSWYQQVLGQGPQFIFQYYEKEERGRGNFPDRFSARQFPNYSSELNVNALLLGDSALYLCASSSTSGPQHFGDGTRLSIL.

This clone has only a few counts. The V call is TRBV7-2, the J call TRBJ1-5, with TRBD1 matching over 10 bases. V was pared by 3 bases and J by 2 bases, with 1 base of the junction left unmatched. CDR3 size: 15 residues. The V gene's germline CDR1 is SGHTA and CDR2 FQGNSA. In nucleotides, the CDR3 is TGTGCCAGCAGCTTGGACAGGGGGGGCAATCAGCCCCAGCATTTT. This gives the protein CASSLDRGGNQPQHF.

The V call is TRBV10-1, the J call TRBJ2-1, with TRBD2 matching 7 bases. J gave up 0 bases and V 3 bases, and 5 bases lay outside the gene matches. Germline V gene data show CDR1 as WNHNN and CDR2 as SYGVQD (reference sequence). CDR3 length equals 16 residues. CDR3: CASSDRVAGSYNEQFF. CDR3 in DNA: TGCGCCAGCAGTGATCGGGTAGCGGGCTCCTACAATGAGCAGTTCTTC.

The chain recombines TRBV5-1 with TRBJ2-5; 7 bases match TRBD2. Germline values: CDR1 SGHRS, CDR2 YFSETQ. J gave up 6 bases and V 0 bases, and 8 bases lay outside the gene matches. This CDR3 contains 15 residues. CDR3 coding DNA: TGCGCCAGCAGCTTGGGTACGGGAGGAGGCAAGACCCAGTACTTC. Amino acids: CASSLGTGGGKTQYF.

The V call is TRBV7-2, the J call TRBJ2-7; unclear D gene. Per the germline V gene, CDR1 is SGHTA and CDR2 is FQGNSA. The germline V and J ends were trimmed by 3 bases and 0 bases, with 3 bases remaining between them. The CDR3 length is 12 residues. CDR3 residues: CASSLSSYEQYF. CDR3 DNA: TGTGCCAGCAGCTTGAGCTCCTACGAGCAGTACTTC.

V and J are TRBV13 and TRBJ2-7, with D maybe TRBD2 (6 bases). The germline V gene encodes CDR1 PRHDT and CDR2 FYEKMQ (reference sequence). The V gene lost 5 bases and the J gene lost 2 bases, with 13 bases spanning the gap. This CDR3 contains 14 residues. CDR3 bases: TGTGCCAGCAGCCTCCAGCGGGCCCCCTACGAGCAGTACTTC. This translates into CASSLQRAPYEQYF.

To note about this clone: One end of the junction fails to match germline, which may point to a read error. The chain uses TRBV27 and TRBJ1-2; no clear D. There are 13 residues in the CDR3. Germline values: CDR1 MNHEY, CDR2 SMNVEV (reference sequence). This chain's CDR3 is CASWGGSTYDYTF. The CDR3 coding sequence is TGTGCCAGCTGGGGAGGGTCTACCTATGACTACACCTTC.

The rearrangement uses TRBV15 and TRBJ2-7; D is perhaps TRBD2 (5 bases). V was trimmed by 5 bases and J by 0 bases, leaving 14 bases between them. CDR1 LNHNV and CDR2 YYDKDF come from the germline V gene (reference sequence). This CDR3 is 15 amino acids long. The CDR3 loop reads CATSGGIGSSYEQYF. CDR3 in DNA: TGTGCCACCAGCGGCGGTATAGGGAGCTCCTACGAGCAGTACTTC.

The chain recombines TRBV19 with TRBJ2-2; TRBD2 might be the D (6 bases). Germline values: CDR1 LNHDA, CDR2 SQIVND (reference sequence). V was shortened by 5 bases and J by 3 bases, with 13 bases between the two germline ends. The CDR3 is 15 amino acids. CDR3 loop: CASSPRELHTGELFF. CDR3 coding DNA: TGTGCCAGTAGTCCCCGGGAGTTACACACCGGGGAGCTGTTTTTT.

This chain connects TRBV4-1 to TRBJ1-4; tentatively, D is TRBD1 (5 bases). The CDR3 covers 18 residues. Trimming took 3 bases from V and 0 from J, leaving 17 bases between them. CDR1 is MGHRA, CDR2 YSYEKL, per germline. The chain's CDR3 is CASSHGGGKLATNEKLFF. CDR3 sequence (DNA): TGCGCCAGCAGCCACGGGGGGGGGAAACTTGCAACTAATGAAAAACTGTTTTTT.

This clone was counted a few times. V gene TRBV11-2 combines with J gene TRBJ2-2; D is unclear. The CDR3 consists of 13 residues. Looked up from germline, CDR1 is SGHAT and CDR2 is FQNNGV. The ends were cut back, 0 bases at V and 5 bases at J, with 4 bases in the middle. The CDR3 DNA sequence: TGTGCCAGCAGCTTAGAGGAGACCGGGGAGCTGTTTTTT. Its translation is CASSLEETGELFF. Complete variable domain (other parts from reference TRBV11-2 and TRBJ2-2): EAGVAQSPRYKIIEKRQSVAFWCNPISGHATLYWYQQILGQGPKLLIQFQNNGVVDDSQLPKDRFSAERLKGVDSTLKIQPAKLEDSAVYLCASSLEETGELFFGEGSRLTVL.

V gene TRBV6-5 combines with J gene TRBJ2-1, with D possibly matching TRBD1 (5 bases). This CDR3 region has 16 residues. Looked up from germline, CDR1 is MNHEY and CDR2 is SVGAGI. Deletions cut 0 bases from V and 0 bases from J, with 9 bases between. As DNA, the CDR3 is TGTGCCAGCAGTTACTCAGGCAGGGCCTCCTACAATGAGCAGTTCTTC. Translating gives CASSYSGRASYNEQFF.

CDR3 sequence (DNA): TGTGCCAGCAGCCTTACAGGGGACTATGGCTACACCTTC. Protein product: CASSLTGDYGYTF. The V gene is TRBV5-6, the J gene TRBJ1-2; 7 nucleotides agree with TRBD1. Germline V gene lookup returns CDR1 SGHDT and CDR2 YYEEEE. This CDR3 is built from 13 residues. After removal of 4 bases from V and 3 bases from J, the junction contained 3 bases not matched to a gene.

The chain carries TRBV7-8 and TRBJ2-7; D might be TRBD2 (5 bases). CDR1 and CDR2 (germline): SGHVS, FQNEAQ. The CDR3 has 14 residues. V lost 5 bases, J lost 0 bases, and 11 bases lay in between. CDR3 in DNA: TGTGCCAGCAGCCTACTAGTGAGCTCCTACGAGCAGTACTTC. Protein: CASSLLVSSYEQYF.

As DNA, the CDR3 is TGTGCCAGCAGTTTCAGGGGGGCGGTCAATGAGCAGTTCTTC. Protein product: CASSFRGAVNEQFF. The chain carries TRBV28 and TRBJ2-1, with a weak D call TRBD1 (7 bases). Germline values: CDR1 MDHEN, CDR2 SYDVKM. V dropped 3 bases and J dropped 6 bases, with 12 bases sitting between them. CDR3 length: 14 residues.

The CDR3 protein is CASSPNNRGDGYTF. In nucleotides, the CDR3 is TGTGCCAGCAGCCCAAACAACAGGGGAGATGGCTACACCTTC. The chain combines TRBV9 with TRBJ1-2, with 7 nucleotides matching TRBD1. In germline, CDR1 is SGDLS, CDR2 YYNGEE. The length of the CDR3 is 14 residues. V was pared by 4 bases and J by 6 bases, with 9 bases of the junction left unmatched.

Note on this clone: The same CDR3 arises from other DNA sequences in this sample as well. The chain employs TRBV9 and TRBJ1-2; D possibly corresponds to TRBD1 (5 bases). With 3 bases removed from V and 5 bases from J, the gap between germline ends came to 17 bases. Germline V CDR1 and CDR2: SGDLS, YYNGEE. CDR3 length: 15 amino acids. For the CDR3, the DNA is TGTGCCAGCAGCGGGCGACAGACGTCCGGTTATGGCTACACCTTC. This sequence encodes CASSGRQTSGYGYTF. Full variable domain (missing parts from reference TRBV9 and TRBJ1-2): DSGVTQTPKHLITATGQRVTLRCSPRSGDLSVYWYQQSLDQGLQFLIQYYNGEERAKGNILERFSAQQFPDLHSELNLSSLELGDSALYFCASSGRQTSGYGYTFGSGTRLTVV.

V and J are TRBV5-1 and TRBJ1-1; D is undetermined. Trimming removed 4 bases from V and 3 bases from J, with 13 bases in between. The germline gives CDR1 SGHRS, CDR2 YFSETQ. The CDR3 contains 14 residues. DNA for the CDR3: TGCGCCAGCAGCACGACTACGGGAGACACTGAAGCTTTCTTT. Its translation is CASSTTTGDTEAFF.

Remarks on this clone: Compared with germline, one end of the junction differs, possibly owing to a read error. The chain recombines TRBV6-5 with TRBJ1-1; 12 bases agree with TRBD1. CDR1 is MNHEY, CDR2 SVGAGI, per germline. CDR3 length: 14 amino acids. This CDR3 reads CASSPRPGTGGAEF. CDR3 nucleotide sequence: TGTGCCAGCAGTCCCCGTCCCGGGACAGGGGGCGCTGAGTTT.

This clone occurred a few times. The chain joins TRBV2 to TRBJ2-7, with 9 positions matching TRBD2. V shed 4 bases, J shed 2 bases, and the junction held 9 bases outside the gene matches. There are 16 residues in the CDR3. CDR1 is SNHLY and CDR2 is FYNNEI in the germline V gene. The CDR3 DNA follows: TGTGCCAGCAGTGGGTTTAGCGGGAGTACACCCTACGAGCAGTACTTC. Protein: CASSGFSGSTPYEQYF.

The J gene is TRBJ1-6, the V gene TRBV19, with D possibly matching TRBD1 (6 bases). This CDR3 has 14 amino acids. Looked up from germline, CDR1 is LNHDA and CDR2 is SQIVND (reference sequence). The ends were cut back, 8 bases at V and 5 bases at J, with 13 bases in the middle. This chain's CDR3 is CASRGGTDNSPLHF. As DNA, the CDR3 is TGTGCCAGTCGGGGGGGCACAGATAATTCACCCCTCCACTTT.